Included here is one TCR beta chain sequence, with context. It was from about 19-30 mg of unsorted bulk tissue that RNA and DNA were co-extracted. The sample originates from a study of tumor-infiltrating lymphocytes in primary liver carcinoma. Priming with a constant-region primer yielded TCR beta cDNA from 400 to 550 ng total RNA. Three nested multiplex PCR rounds, a slightly modified ARM-PCR method, built the TCR beta libraries. TRBV1-TRBV30 forward primers paired with a C-beta reverse primer drove the first two PCR rounds, ten to eleven cycles each. Using its own MiXCR run on the multiplex PCR reads, TCRdb lists one record per CDR3 protein. The table lists tens of thousands of distinct CDR3 sequences, around 76% of them singletons. The CDR3 sequence is 15 residues long. V lost 5 bases to trimming and J lost 1 base, with 15 bases between them.

The receptor was isolated from a man in his forties with primary liver carcinoma and hepatitis B virus infection. Sequences were obtained from liver tumor tissue from sampling region 1. Subset: tumor region T1, superior pole. This sequence joins TRBV12-3 or TRBV12-4 and TRBJ2-7; D tentatively fits TRBD1 or TRBD2 (5 bases each). CDR3: CASSMGMGVSYEQYF. The DNA of the CDR3 is TGTGCCAGCAGTATGGGGATGGGGGTGTCCTACGAGCAGTACTTC.